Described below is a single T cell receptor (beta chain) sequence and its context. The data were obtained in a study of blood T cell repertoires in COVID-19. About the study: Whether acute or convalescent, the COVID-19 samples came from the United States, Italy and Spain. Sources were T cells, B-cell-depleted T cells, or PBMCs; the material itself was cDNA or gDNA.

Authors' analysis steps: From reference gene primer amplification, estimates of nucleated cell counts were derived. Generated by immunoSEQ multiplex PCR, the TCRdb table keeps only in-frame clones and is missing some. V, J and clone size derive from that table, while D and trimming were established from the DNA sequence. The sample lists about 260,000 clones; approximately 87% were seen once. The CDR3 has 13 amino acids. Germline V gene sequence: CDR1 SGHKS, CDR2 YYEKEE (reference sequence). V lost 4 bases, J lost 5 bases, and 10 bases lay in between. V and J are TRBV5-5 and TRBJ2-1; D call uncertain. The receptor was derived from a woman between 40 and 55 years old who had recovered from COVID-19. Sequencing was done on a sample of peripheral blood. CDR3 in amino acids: CASSLRQDNEQFF. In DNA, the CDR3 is TGTGCCAGCAGCCTACGACAAGACAATGAGCAGTTCTTC.